The TCR beta chain described here comes from a study of T cells in Graves' hyperthyroidism and ophthalmopathy. This clonotype was detected ten times or more. Using RNA transcripts as the source, TCR beta CDR3 regions were amplified. TCR CDR3 underwent first-round RT-PCR with the HTBI primer set. TCRdb processed the multiplex PCR reads anew with MiXCR; each CDR3 protein has one entry. The sample lists approximately 590,000 distinct CDR3 sequences; about a sixth were seen once. CDR3 length: 10 residues. V trimming: 11 bases; J trimming: 9 bases; junction bases outside the gene matches: 1. Germline CDR1 is SNHLY and CDR2 is FYNNEI.

The sequenced sample consisted of blood. The rearrangement joins TRBV2 to TRBJ2-1, with 10 bases fitting TRBD1. This TCR was sampled from a woman in her thirties with Graves' hyperthyroidism. CDR3 sequence reads: CAGQGGEQFF. The CDR3 DNA reads as TGTGCCGGACAGGGGGGTGAGCAGTTCTTC.